The T cell receptor beta chain under discussion was sequenced for a study of regulatory T cells in long-lasting Graves disease (dated by TCRdb to the early 2020s). In the study overall: To count as having persistent Graves' disease, a patient had to have received antithyroid drug treatment for over 5 years with TSH receptor autoantibodies remaining persistently positive. Persistent Graves' disease patients in the clinical cohort had taken antithyroid drugs for about 10.3 years on average. The study was conducted in China and was registered as a clinical trial. A total of around 35 samples underwent TCR sequencing, from about 13 patients with persistent Graves' disease and 20 or so patients with newly diagnosed Graves' disease. Patients with persistent Graves' disease were compared with patients with newly diagnosed Graves' disease using TCR sequencing and RNA sequencing of peripheral blood.

This clonotype was detected a few times. Its binding antigen is unknown. There are no base qualities to consult, and no much larger clone falls within one base. General findings and caveats noted by the study authors: TRBV28, TRBJ1-2 and TRBJ2-5 were preferentially used in persistent disease, while TRBV20-1 and TRBJ2-1 were favored in newly diagnosed disease. The authors acknowledged the small sample size as a limitation that may reduce accuracy. Lower TCR Shannon entropy and fewer highly expanded clones were observed in persistent Graves' disease patients than in newly diagnosed patients, which suggested clonal expansion. Because the primary lesion, thyroid tissue, could not be accessed, the study looked at peripheral blood alone. Sequencing and analysis were limited to the TCR beta chain. Persistent patients shared more public clonotypes among themselves (2,741) than newly diagnosed patients did (about 1,000).

The library was made by multiplex PCR. Sequencing instrument: Illumina HiSeq 4000. TCR beta libraries were built with iRepertoire HTBI primers and Arm-PCR amplification of CDR3 regions. Before sequencing, the PCR products underwent gel purification. Per the original workflow: Gene usage analysis of CDR3 amino acid clonotypes relied on the approximately 68 TRBV and about 15 TRBJ segments identified across samples. COPE and FqMerger were used to merge filtered high-quality paired reads into contigs. Contigs were aligned with BLAST to IMGT TRBV, TRBD and TRBJ reference genes, and CDR3 was defined per IMGT. Highly expanded clones were defined as clonotypes with a frequency above 0.1%. Shannon entropy was used to measure repertoire diversity, and the Gini coefficient was used to measure V-J evenness. Clonotypes shared by more than one individual were considered public. TCRdb redid the processing of the public reads, applying fastp at Q25 and MiXCR, and retained in-frame beta chains. Every distinct CDR3 protein forms one entry, paired with its most common genes and DNA. TCRdb's processing, not the study's, gives the V and J calls here. The sample table holds 450,000 or so distinct CDR3 sequences, of which 20% to 25% were seen once. Clones ranked in the top ten supply approximately 14% of the sample.

From cysteine to phenylalanine, the CDR3 is 12 amino acids long. The only DNA kept is the CDR3, 36 bases in frame from the first base. The germline V gene (reference sequence) gives CDR1 as GTSNPN and CDR2 as SVGIG. The germline ends are 12 bases apart after V is trimmed by 7 bases and J by 2 bases. The intended sense of this specimen's time point label: persistent/refractory GD, antithyroid drugs over 5 years with positive TRAb. For both TCR sequencing and RNA sequencing, RNA was extracted from PBMCs using TRIzol. The diagnosis of Graves' disease was made according to American Thyroid Association guidelines. Recruitment of patients was carried out at an endocrinology department in Xi'an, China. Each patient gave 7.5 to 10 milliliters of peripheral blood, collected in an EDTA anticoagulant tube. Ficoll Paque Plus density gradient separation was used to isolate PBMCs, and no additional T cell sorting was done. RNA quality was checked with an Agilent 2100 Bioanalyzer and agarose gel, and concentration with a NanoDrop 2000.

The sequence joins TRBV30 to TRBJ2-7; the D call could be TRBD1 or TRBD2, with each sharing 5 bases. The clonotype originates from a female donor with Graves disease. The sequencing here drew on peripheral blood mononuclear cells (PBMCs), taken when the disease was refractory, from a patient treated with antithyroid drugs. The DNA sequence reads TGTGCCTATCGGGACGGAGCCTACGAGCAGTACTTC. This is translated as CAYRDGAYEQYF.